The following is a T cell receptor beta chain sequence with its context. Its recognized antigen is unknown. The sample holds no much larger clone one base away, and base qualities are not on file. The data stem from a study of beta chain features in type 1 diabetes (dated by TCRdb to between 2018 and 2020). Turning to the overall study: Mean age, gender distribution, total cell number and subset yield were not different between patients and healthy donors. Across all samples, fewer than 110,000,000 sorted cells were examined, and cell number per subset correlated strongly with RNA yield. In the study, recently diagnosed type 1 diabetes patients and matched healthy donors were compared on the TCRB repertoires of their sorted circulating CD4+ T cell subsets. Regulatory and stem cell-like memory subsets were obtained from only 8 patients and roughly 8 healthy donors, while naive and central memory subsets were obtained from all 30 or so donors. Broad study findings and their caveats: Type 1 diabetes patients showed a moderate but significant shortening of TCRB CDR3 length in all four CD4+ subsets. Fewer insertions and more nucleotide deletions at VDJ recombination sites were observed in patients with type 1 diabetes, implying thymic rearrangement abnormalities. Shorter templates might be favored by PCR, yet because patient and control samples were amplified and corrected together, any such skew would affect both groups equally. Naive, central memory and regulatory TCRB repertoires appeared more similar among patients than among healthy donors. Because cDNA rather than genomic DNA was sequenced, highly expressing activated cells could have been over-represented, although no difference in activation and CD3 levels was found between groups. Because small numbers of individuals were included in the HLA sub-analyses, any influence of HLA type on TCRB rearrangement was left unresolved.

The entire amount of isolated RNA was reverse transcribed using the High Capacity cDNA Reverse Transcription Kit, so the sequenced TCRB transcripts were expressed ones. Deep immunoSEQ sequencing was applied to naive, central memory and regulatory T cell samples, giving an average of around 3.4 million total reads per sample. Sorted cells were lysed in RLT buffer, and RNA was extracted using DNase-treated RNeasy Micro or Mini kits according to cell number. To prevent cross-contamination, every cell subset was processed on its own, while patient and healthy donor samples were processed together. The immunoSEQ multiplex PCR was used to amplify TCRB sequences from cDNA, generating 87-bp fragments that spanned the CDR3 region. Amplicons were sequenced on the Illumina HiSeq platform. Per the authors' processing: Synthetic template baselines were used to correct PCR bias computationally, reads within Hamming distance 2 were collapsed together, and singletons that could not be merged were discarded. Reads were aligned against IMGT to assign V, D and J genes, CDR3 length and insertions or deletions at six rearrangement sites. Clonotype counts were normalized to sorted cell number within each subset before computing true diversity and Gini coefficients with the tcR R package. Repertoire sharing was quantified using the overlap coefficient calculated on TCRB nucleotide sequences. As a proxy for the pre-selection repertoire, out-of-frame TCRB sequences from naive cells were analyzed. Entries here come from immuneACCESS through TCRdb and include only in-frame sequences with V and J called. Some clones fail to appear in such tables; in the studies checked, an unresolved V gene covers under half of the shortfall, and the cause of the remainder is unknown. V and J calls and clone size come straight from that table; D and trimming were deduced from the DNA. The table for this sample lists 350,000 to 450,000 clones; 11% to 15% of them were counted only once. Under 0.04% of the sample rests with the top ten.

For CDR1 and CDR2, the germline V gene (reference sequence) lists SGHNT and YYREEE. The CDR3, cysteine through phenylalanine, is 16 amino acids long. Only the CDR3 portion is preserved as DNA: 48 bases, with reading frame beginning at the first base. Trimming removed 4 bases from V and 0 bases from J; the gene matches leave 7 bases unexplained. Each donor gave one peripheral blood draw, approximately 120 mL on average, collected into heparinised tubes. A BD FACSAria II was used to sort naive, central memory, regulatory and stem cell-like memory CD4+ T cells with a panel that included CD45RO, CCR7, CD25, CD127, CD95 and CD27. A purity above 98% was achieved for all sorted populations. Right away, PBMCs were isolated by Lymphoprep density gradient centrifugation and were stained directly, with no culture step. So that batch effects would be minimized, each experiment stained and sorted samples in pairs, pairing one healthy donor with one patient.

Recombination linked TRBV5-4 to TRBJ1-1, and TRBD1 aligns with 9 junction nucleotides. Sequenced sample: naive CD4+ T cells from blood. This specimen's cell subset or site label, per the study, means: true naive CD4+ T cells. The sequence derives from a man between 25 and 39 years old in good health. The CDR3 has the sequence CASSDPGQGLNTEAFF. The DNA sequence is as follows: TGTGCCAGCAGCGACCCAGGACAGGGGTTGAACACTGAAGCTTTCTTT.